This entry is about one TCR beta chain. These data are taken from a study of blood T cell repertoires in COVID-19. Study-level information: The samples span acute and convalescent COVID-19 from the United States, Italy and Spain.

The protocol was immunoSEQ multiplex PCR, while the TCRdb copy is restricted to in-frame clones and leaves out a portion. Found here are about 260,000 clones, about 85% of them singletons; the top ten hold less than 15%. In germline, CDR1 is MNHEY, CDR2 SVGEGT. CDR3 length: 16 residues. V lost 5 bases, J lost 0 bases, and 14 bases lay in between. Sequenced sample: peripheral blood. The chain couples TRBV6-2 or TRBV6-3 to TRBJ1-3; a possible D gene is TRBD1 (6 bases). This sequence was found in a human donor in a cohort sampled during active COVID-19. CDR3 sequence (DNA): TGTGCCAGCAGTAACGGACAGTCAATCTCTGGAAACACCATATATTTT. Translating it yields CASSNGQSISGNTIYF.